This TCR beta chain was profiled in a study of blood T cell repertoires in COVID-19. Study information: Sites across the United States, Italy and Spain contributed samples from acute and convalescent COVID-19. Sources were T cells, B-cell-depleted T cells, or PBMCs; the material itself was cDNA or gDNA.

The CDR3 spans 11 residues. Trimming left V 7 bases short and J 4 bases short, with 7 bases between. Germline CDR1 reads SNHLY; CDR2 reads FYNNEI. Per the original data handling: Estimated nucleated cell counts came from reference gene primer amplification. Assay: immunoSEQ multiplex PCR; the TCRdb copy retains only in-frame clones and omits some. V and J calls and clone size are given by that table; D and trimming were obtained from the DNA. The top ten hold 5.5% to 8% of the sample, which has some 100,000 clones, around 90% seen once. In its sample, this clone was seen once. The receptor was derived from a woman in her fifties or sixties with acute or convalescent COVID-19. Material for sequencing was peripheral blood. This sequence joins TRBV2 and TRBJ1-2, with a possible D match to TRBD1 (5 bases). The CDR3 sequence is CASTRAYGYTF. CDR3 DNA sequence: TGTGCCAGCACCAGGGCCTATGGCTACACCTTC.